This T cell receptor beta chain appears in the sequencing data of a study of T-cell reconstitution after alpha-beta-depleted transplantation in children. On this clonotype itself: The antigen remains unidentified.

Unique molecular identifiers tagged the TCRbeta library. TCRdb reprocessed the PCR reads via MiXCR and lists one record per CDR3 protein. In the table there are 550,000 to 800,000 distinct CDR3 sequences, around 13% of which are singletons. Overall study results and limits: T-cell counts and diversity were attributed mostly to newly produced T cells one year after transplant. Reports say that about two months after transplant, the alpha-beta T cells came out of several hundred graft clones that had expanded.

Trimming removed 4 bases from V and 3 bases from J; junction bases left unmatched: 9. The germline gives CDR1 SGDLS, CDR2 YYNGEE. This CDR3 spans 18 amino acids. The sequence was collected from a girl aged 2 to 9 with congenital amegakaryocytic thrombocytopenia, due to receive a stem cell transplant. This sequence joins TRBV9 and TRBJ2-1, with TRBD2 matching 14 bases. This material consisted of PBMCs, taken before TCRalphabeta/CD19-depleted stem cell transplant. CDR3 bases: TGTGCCAGCAGCCCTGTGACTAGCGGGAGGGCTCTCTACAATGAGCAGTTCTTC. Encoded protein: CASSPVTSGRALYNEQFF.